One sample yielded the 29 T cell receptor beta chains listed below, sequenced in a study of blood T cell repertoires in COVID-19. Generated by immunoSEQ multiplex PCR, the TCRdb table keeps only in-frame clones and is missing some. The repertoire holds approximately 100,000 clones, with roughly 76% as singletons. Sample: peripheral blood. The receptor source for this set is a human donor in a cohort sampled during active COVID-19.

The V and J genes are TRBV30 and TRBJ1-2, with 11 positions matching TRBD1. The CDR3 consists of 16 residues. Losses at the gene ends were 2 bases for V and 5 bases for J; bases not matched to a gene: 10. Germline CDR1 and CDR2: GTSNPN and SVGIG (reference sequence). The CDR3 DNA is TGTGCCTGGAGTCCCCCGGGGACAGGGGGAAGGTATGGCTACACCTTC. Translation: CAWSPPGTGGRYGYTF.

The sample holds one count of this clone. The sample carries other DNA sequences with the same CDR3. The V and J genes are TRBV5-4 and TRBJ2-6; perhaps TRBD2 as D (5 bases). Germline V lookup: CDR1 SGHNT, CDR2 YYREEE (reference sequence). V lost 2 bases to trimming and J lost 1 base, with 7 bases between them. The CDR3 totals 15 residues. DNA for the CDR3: TGTGCCAGCAGCTTAAGAGGGTCTGGGGCCAACGTCCTGACTTTC. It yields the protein CASSLRGSGANVLTF.

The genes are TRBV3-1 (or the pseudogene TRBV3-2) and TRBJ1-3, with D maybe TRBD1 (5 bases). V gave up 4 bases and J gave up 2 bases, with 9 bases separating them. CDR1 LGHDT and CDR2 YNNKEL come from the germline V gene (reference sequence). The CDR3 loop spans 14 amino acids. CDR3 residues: CASSRGGAGNTIYF. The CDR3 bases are TGTGCCAGCAGCCGCGGGGGAGCTGGAAACACCATATATTTT.

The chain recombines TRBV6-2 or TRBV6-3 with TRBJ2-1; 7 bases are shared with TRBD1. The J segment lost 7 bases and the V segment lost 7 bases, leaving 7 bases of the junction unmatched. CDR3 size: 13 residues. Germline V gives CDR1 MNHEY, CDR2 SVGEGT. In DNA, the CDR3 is TGTGCCAGCAACCCGACAGGGTTGAATGAGCAGTTCTTC. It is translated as CASNPTGLNEQFF.

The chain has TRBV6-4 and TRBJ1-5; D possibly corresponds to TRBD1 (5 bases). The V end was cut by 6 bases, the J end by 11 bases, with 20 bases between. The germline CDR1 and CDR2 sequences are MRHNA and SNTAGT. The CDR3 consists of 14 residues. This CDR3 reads CASREGEYGVAQHF. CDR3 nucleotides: TGTGCCAGCAGAGAAGGGGAATACGGCGTAGCCCAGCATTTT.

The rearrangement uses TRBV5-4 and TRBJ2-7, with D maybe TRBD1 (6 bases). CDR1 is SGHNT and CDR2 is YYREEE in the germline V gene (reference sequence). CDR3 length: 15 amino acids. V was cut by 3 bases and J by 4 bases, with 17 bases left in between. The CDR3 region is CASSSGQSSNYEQYF. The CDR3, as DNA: TGTGCCAGCAGCTCTGGACAGAGTTCGAATTACGAGCAGTACTTC.

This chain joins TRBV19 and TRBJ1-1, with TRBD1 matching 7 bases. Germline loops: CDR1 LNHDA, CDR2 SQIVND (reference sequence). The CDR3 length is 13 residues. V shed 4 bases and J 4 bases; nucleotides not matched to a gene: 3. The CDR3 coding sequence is TGTGCCAGTAGTAGAAGGGACAGCACTGAAGCTTTCTTT. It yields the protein CASSRRDSTEAFF.

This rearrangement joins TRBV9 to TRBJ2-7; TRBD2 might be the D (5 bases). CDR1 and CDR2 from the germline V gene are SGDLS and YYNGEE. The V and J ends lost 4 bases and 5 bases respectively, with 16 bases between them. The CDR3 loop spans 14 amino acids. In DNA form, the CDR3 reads TGTGCCAGCAGCAGCCGCGACGGAGCGGACGAGCAGTACTTC. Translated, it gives CASSSRDGADEQYF.

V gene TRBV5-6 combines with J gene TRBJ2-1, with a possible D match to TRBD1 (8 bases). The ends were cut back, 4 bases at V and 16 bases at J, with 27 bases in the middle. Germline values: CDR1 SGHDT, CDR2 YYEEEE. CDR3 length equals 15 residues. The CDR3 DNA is TGTGCCAGCAGCCTGGACAGGGCCTTGCCGGGAGGAGACTTCTTC. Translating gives CASSLDRALPGGDFF.

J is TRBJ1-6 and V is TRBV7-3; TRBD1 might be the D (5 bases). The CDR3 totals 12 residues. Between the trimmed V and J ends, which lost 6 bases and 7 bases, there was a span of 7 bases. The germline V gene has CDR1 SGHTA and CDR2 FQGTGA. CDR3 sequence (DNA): TGTGCCAGCAGGCAGGGAAATTCACCCCTCCACTTT. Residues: CASRQGNSPLHF.

The CDR3: CASSLASSVLTF. Here the CDR3 DNA reads TGTGCCAGCAGCTTAGCATCGAGCGTCCTGACTTTC. V gene TRBV11-3 combines with J gene TRBJ2-6; no definite D call. Deletions cut 1 base from V and 12 bases from J, with 7 bases between. The V gene's germline CDR1 is SGHNT and CDR2 YENEEA. The CDR3 consists of 12 residues.

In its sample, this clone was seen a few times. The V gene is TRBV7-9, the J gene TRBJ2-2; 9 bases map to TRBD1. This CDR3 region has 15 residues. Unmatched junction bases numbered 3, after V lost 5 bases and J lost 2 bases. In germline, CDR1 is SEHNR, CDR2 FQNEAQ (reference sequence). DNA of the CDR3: TGTGCCAGCAGCCTCACAGGGGGCAACACCGGGGAGCTGTTTTTT. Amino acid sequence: CASSLTGGNTGELFF.

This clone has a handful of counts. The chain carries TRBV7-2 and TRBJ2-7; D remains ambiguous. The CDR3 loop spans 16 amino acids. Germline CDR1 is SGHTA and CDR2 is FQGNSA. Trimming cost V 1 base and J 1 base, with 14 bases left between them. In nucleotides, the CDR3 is TGTGCCAGCAGCTTAGGTGCCCAGGAAGCTTCCTACGAGCAGTACTTC. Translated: CASSLGAQEASYEQYF.

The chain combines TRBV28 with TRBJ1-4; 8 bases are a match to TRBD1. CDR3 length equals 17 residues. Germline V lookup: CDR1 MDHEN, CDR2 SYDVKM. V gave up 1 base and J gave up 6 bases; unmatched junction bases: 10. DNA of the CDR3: TGTGCCAGCAGTTTATTGGGCCAGCAGGGGGCTTATGAAAAACTGTTTTTT. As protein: CASSLLGQQGAYEKLFF.

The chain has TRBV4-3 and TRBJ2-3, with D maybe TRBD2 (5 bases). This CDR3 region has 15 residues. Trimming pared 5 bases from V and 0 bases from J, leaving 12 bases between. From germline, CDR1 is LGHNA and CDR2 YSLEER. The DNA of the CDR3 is TGCGCCAGCAGCTCGGAGCGGTCTAGCACAGATACGCAGTATTTT. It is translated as CASSSERSSTDTQYF.

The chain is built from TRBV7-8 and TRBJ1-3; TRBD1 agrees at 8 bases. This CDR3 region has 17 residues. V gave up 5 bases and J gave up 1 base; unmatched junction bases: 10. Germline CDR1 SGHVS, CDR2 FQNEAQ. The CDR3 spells CASSPWDRQSSGNTIYF. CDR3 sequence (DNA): TGTGCCAGCAGCCCATGGGACAGGCAATCTTCTGGAAACACCATATATTTT.

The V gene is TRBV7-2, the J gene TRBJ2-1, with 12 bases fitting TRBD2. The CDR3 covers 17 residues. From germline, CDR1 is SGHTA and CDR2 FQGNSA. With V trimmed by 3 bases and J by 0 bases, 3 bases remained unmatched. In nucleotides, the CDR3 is TGTGCCAGCAGCTTTCCTAGCGGGGGGGCCTCCTACAATGAGCAGTTCTTC. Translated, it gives CASSFPSGGASYNEQFF. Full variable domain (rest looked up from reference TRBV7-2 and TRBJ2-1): GAGVSQSPSNKVTEKGKDVELRCDPISGHTALYWYRQSLGQGLEFLIYFQGNSAPDKSGLPSDRFSAERTGGSVSTLTIQRTQQEDSAVYLCASSFPSGGASYNEQFFGPGTRLTVL.

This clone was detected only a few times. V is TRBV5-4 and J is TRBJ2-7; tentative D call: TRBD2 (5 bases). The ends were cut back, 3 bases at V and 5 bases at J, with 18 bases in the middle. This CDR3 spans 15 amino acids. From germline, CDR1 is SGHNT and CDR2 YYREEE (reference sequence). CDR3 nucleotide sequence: TGTGCCAGCAGCTCGTCACAGAACCTCGGGGACGAGCAGTACTTC. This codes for CASSSSQNLGDEQYF.

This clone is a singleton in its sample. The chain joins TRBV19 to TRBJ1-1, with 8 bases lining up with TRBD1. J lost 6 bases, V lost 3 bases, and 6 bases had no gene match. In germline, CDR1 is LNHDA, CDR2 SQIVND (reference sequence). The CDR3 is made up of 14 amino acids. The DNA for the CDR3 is TGTGCCAGTAGTATGGACAGGGTAAACCCTGAAGCTTTCTTT. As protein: CASSMDRVNPEAFF.

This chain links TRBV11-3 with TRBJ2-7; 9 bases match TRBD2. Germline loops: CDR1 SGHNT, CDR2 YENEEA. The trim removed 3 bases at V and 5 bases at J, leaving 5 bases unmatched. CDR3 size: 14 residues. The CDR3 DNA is TGTGCCAGCAGCTTTATTAGCGGGGGCCACGAGCAGTACTTC. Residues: CASSFISGGHEQYF.

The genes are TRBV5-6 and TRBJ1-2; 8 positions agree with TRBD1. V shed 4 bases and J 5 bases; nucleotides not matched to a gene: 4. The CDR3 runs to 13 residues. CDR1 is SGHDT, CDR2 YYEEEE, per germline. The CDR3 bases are TGTGCCAGCAGCCCGGGACAGGTATATGGCTACACCTTC. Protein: CASSPGQVYGYTF.

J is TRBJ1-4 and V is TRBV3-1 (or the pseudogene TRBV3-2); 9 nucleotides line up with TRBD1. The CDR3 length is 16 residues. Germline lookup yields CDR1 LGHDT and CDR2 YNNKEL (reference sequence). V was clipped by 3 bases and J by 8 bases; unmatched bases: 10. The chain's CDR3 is CASSHSTGQGKEKLFF. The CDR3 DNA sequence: TGTGCCAGCAGCCACAGTACGGGACAGGGAAAAGAAAAACTGTTTTTT.

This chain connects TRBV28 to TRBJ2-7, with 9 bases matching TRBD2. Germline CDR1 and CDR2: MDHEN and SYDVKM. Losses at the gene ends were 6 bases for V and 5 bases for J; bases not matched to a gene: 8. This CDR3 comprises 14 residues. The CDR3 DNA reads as TGTGCCAGCAGCGACGCGGGGGGGATCGACGAGCAGTACTTC. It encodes CASSDAGGIDEQYF.

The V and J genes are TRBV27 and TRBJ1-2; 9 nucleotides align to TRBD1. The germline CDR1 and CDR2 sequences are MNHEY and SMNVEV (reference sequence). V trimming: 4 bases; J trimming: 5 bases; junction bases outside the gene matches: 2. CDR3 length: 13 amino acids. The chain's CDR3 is CASSSDRGYGYTF. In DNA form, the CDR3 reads TGTGCCAGCAGTTCCGACAGGGGGTATGGCTACACCTTC.

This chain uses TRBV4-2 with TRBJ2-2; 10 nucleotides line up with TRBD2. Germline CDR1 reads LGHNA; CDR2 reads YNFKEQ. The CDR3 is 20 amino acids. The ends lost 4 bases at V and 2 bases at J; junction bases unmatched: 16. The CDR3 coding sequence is TGTGCCAGCAGCCGTTATATCATGGAAGGACTAGCGGTTAACACCGGGGAGCTGTTTTTT. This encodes CASSRYIMEGLAVNTGELFF.

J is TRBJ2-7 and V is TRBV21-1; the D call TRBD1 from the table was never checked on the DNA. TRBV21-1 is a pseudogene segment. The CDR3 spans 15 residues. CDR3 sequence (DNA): TGTGCCAGCAGCAAAACTGTCAGGTTGCGCTACGAGCAGTACTTC. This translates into CASSKTVRLRYEQYF.

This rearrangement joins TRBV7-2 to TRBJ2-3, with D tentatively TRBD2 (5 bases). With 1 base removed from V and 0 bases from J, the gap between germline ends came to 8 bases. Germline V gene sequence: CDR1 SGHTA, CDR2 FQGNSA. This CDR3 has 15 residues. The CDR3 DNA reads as TGTGCCAGCAGCTTAGTTTCGGGGAGCACAGATACGCAGTATTTT. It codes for CASSLVSGSTDTQYF.

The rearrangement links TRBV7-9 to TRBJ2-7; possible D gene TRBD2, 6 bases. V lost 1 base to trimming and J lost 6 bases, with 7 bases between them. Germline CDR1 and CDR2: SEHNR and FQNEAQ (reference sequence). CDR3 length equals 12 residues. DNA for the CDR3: TGTGCCAGCAGCTTAGGCGGGGTCGAGCAGTACTTC. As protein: CASSLGGVEQYF.

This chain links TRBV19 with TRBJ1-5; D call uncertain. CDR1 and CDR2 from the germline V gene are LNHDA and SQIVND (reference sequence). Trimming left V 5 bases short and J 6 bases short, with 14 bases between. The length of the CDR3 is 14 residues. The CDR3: CASSPSPGIQPQHF. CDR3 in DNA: TGTGCCAGTAGTCCCTCTCCGGGTATTCAGCCCCAGCATTTT.